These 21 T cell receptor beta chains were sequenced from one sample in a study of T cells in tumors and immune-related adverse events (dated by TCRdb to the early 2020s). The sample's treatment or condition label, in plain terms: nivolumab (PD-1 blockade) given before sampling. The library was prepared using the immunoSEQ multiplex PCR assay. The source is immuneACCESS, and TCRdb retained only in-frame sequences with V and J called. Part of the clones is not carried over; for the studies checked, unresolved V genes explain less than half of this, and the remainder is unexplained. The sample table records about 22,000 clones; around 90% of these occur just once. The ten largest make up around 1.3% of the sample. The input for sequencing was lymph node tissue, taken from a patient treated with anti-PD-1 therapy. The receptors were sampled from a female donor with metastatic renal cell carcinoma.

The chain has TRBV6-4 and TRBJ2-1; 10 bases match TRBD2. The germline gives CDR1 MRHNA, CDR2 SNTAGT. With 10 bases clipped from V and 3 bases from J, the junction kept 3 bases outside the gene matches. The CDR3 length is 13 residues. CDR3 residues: CAIQREGYNEQFF. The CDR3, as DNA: TGTGCCATCCAGCGGGAGGGCTACAATGAGCAGTTCTTC.

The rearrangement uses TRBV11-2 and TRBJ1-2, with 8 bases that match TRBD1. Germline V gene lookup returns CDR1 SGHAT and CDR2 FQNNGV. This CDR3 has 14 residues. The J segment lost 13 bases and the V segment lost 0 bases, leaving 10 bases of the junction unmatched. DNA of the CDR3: TGTGCCAGCAGCTTAGACCTAGACCAGGGGGCCGGCACCTTC. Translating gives CASSLDLDQGAGTF.

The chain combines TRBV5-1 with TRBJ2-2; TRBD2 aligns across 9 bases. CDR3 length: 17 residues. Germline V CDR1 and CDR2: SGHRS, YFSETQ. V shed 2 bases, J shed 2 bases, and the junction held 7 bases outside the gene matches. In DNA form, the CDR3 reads TGCGCCAGCAGCTTCAATAGCGGGAGCCTAAACACCGGGGAGCTGTTTTTT. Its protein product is CASSFNSGSLNTGELFF.

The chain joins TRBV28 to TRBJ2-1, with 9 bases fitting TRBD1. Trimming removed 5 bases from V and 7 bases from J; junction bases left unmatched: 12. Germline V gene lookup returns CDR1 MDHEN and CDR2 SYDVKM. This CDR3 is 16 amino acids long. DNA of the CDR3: TGTGCCAGCAGTCCCCCGGGACAGGGTGGAATGAATGAGCAGTTCTTC. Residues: CASSPPGQGGMNEQFF.

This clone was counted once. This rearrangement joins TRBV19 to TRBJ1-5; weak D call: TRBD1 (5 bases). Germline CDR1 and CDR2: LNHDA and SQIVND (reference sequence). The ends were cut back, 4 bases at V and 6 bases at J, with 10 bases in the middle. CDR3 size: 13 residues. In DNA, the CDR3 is TGTGCCAGTAGTAGCTGGGACTCTCAGCCCCAGCATTTT. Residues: CASSSWDSQPQHF.

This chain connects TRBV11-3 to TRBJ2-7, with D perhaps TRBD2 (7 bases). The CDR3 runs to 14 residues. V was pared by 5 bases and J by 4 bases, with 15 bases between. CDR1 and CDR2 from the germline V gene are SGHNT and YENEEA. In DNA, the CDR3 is TGTGCCAGCAGCCTGAGGGGGGGGCCGTACGAGCAGTACTTC. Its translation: CASSLRGGPYEQYF.

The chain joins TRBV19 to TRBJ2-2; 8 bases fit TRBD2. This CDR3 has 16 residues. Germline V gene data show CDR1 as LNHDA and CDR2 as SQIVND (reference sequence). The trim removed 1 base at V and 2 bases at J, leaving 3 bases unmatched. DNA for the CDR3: TGTGCCAGTAGTATAGGGCTAGCGGGTAACACCGGGGAGCTGTTTTTT. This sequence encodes CASSIGLAGNTGELFF.

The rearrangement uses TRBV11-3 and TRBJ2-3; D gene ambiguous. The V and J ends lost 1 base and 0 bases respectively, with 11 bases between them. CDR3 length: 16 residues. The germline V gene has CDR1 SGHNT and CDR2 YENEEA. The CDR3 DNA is TGTGCCAGCAGCTTAGGGCAGGCAAGCAGCACAGATACGCAGTATTTT. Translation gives CASSLGQASSTDTQYF.

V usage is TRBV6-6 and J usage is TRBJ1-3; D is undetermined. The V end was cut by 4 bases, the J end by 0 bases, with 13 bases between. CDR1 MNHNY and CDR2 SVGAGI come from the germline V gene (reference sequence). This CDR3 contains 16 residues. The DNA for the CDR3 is TGTGCCAGCAGTTTAGGACGGACGTTCTCTGGAAACACCATATATTTT. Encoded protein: CASSLGRTFSGNTIYF.

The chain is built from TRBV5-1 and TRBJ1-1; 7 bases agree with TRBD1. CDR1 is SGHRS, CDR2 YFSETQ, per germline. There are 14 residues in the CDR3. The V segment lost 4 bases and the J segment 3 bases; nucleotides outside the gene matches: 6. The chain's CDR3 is CASSGDSHHTEAFF. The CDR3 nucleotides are TGCGCCAGCAGCGGGGACAGTCACCACACTGAAGCTTTCTTT.

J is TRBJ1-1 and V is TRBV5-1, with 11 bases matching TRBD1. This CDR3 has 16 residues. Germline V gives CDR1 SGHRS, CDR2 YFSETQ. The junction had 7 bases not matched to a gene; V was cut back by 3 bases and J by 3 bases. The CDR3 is CASSSGQGAFDTEAFF. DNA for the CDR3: TGCGCCAGCAGCTCCGGACAGGGGGCATTTGACACTGAAGCTTTCTTT. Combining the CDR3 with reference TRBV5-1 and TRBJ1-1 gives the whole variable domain KAGVTQTPRYLIKTRGQQVTLSCSPISGHRSVSWYQQTPGQGLQFLFEYFSETQRNKGNFPGRFSGRQFSNSRSEMNVSTLELGDSALYLCASSSGQGAFDTEAFFGQGTRLTVV.

The CDR3 DNA reads TGTGCCAGCAGCTTAGTGGAGACCCAGTACTTC. Encoded protein: CASSLVETQYF. The rearrangement uses TRBV11-2 and TRBJ2-5; D remains ambiguous. The CDR3 loop spans 11 amino acids. Germline V lookup: CDR1 SGHAT, CDR2 FQNNGV. Trimming took off 1 base at V and 5 bases at J, with 2 bases between the two ends.

The CDR3 protein is CASSLVSYEKLFF. The DNA for the CDR3 is TGTGCCAGCAGTTTAGTCAGTTATGAAAAACTGTTTTTT. The chain combines TRBV27 with TRBJ1-4, with no clear D. The CDR3 runs 13 residues. The germline V gene encodes CDR1 MNHEY and CDR2 SMNVEV (reference sequence). Trimming stripped 2 bases from V and 6 bases from J, with 7 bases between.

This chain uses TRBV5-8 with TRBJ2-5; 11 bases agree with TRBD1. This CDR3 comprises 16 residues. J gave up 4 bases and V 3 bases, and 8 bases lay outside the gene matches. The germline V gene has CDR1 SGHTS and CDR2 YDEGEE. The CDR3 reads CASSWGTDRGPETQYF. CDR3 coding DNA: TGTGCCAGCAGCTGGGGCACGGACAGGGGGCCAGAGACCCAGTACTTC. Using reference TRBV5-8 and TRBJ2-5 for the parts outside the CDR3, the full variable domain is EAGVTQSPTHLIKTRGQQATLRCSPISGHTSVYWYQQALGLGLQFLLWYDEGEERNRGNFPPRFSGRQFPNYSSELNVNALELEDSALYLCASSWGTDRGPETQYFGPGTRLLVL.

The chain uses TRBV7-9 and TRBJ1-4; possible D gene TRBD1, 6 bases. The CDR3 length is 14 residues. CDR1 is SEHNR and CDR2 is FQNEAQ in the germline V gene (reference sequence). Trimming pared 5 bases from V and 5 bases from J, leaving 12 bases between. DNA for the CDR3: TGTGCCAGCAGCGGGGGACACGAGAATGAAAAACTGTTTTTT. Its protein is CASSGGHENEKLFF. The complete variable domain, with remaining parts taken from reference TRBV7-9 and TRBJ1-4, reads DTGVSQNPRHKITKRGQNVTFRCDPISEHNRLYWYRQTLGQGPEFLTYFQNEAQLEKSRLLSDRFSAERPKGSFSTLEIQRTEQGDSAMYLCASSGGHENEKLFFGSGTQLSVL.

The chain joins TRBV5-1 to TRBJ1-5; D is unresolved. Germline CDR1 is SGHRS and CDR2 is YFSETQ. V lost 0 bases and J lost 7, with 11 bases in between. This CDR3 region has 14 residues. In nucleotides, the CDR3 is TGCGCCAGCAGCTTGGGGGAATTTACACAGCCCCAGCATTTT. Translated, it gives CASSLGEFTQPQHF.

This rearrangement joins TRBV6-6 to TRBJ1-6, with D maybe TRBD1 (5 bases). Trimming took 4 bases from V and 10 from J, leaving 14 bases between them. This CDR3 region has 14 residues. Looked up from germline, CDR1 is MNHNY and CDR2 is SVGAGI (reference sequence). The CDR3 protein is CASSFLQDGSPLHF. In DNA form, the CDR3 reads TGTGCCAGCAGTTTCCTACAGGACGGATCACCCCTCCACTTT.

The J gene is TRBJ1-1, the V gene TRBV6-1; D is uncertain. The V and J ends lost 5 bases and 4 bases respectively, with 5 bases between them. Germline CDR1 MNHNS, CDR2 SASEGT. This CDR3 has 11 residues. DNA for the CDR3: TGTGCCAGCAGTCCGTCCACTGAAGCTTTCTTT. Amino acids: CASSPSTEAFF.

This CDR3 is CASSLSKAALQFF. CDR3 DNA sequence: TGTGCCAGCAGCCTCTCGAAAGCAGCGTTGCAGTTCTTC. The chain employs TRBV28 and TRBJ2-1; D is uncertain. The CDR3 runs 13 residues. CDR1 is MDHEN and CDR2 is SYDVKM in the germline V gene. V lost 6 bases and J lost 12, with 18 bases in between.

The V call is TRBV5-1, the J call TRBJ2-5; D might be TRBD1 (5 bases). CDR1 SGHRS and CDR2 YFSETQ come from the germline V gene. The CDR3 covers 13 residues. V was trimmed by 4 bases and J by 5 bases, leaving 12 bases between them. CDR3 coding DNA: TGCGCCAGCAGCCCCCAGGGTAGGGAGACCCAGTACTTC. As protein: CASSPQGRETQYF.

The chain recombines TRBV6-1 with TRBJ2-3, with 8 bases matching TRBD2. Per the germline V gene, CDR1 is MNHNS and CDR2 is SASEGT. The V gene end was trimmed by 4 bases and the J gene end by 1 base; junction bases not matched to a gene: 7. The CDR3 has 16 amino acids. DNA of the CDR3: TGTGCCAGCAGTGGGGGCTTAGCGGGGCGCACAGATACGCAGTATTTT. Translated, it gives CASSGGLAGRTDTQYF.